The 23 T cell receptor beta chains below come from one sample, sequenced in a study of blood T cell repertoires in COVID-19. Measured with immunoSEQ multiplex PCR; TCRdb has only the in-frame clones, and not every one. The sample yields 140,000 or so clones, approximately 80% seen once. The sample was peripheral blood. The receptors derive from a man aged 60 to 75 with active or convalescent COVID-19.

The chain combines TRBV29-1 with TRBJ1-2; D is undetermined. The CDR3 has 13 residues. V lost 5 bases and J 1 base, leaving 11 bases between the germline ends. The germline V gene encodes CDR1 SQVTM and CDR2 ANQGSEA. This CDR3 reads CSVYLRNNYGYTF. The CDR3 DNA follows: TGCAGCGTTTATTTGCGGAATAACTATGGCTACACCTTC.

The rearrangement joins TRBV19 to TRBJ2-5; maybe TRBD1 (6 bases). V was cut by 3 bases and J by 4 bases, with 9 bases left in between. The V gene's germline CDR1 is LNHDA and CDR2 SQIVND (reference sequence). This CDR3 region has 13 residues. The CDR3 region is CASSISRGETQYF. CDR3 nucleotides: TGTGCCAGTAGTATCTCCAGGGGAGAGACCCAGTACTTC.

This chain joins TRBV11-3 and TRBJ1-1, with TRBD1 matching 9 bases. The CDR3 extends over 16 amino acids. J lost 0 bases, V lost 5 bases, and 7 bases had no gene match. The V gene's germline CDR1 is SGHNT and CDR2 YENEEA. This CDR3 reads CASSPGTGLMNTEAFF. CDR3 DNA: TGTGCCAGCAGCCCCGGGACAGGGTTAATGAACACTGAAGCTTTCTTT.

The CDR3 bases are TGTGCCAGCAGCTTAGGGGGGACTAACTTCCAAAACATTCAGTACTTC. It specifies CASSLGGTNFQNIQYF. The chain links TRBV7-2 to TRBJ2-4, with 7 positions matching TRBD2. The CDR3 covers 16 residues. The germline gives CDR1 SGHTA, CDR2 FQGNSA. V lost 1 base to trimming and J lost 5 bases; unmatched junction nucleotides: 8.

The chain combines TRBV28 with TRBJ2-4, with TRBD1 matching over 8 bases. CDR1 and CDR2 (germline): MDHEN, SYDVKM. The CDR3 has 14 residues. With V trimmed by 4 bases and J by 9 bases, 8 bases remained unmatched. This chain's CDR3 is CASSSLDREGIQYF. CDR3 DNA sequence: TGTGCCAGCAGTTCCCTGGACAGGGAAGGCATTCAGTACTTC.

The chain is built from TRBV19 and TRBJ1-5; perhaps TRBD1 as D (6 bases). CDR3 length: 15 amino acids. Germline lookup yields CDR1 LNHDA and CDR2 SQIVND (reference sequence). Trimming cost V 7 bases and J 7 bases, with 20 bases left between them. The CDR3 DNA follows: TGTGCCAGTAAAACACGCGTTTCGGACAGACAGCCCCAGCATTTT. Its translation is CASKTRVSDRQPQHF.

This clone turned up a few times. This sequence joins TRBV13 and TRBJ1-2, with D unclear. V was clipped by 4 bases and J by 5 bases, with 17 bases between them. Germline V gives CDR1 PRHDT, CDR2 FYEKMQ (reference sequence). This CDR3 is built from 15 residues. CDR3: CASSSDIYYRYGYTF. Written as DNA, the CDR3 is TGTGCCAGCAGCTCTGATATTTACTATCGGTATGGCTACACCTTC.

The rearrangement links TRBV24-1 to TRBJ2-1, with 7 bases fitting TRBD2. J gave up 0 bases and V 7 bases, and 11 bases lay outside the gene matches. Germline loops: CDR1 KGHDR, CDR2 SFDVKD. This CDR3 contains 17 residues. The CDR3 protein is CATSRLGGGSSYNEQFF. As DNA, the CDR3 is TGTGCCACCAGCCGTTTGGGGGGGGGAAGCTCCTACAATGAGCAGTTCTTC.

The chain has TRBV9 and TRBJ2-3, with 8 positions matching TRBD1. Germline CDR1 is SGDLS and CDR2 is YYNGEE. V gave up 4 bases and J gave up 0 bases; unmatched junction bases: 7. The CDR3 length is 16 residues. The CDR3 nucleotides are TGTGCCAGCAGCCAAACAGGACAGGGTAGCACAGATACGCAGTATTTT. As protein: CASSQTGQGSTDTQYF.

The CDR3 DNA sequence: TGTGCCAGCAGCGTATCCTATAGAGTAAGCACAGATACGCAGTATTTT. This codes for CASSVSYRVSTDTQYF. The J gene is TRBJ2-3, the V gene TRBV9; D unclear. From germline, CDR1 is SGDLS and CDR2 YYNGEE. V lost 1 base, J lost 0 bases, and 12 bases lay in between. CDR3 length equals 16 residues. Using reference TRBV9 and TRBJ2-3 for the parts outside the CDR3, the full variable domain is DSGVTQTPKHLITATGQRVTLRCSPRSGDLSVYWYQQSLDQGLQFLIQYYNGEERAKGNILERFSAQQFPDLHSELNLSSLELGDSALYFCASSVSYRVSTDTQYFGPGTRLTVL.

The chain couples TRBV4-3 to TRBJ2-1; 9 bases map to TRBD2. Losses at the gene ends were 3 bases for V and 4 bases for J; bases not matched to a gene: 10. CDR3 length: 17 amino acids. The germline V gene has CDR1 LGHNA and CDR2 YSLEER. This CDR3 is CASSQGTSLNPYNEQFF. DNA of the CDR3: TGCGCCAGCAGCCAGGGGACTAGCCTCAATCCATACAATGAGCAGTTCTTC.

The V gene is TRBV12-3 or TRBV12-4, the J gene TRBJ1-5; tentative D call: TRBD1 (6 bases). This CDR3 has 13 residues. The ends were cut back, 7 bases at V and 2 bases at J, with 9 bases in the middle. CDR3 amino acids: CASTRGGNQPQHF. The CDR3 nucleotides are TGTGCCAGCACCAGGGGTGGCAATCAGCCCCAGCATTTT.

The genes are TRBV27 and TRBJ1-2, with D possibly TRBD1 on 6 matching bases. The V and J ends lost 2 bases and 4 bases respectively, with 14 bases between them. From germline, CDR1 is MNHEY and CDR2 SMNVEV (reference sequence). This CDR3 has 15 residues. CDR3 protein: CASSLGQGIIYGYTF. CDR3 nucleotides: TGTGCCAGCAGTTTAGGGCAGGGGATAATCTATGGCTACACCTTC.

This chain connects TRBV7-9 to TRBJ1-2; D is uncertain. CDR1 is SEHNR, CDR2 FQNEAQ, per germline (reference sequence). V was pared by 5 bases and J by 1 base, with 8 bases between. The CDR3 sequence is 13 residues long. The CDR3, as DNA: TGTGCCAGCAGCCGGACTGATAACTATGGCTACACCTTC. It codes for CASSRTDNYGYTF.

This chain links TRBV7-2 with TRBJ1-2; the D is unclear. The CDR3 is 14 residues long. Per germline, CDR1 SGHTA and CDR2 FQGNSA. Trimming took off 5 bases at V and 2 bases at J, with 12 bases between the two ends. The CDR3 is CASSQQPRNYGYTF. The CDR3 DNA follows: TGTGCCAGCAGCCAACAGCCAAGGAACTATGGCTACACCTTC.

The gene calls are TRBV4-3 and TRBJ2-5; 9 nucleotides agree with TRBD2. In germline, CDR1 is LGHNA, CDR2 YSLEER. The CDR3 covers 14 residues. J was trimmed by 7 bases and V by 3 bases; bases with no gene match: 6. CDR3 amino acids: CASSQDSGSGTQYF. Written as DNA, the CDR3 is TGCGCCAGCAGCCAGGATAGCGGGAGTGGGACCCAGTACTTC.

The CDR3 reads CASSAPSAGERGGTQYF. The DNA for the CDR3 is TGTGCCAGCAGCGCCCCATCGGCGGGAGAAAGAGGGGGTACGCAGTATTTT. The V and J genes are TRBV9 and TRBJ2-3; a possible D gene is TRBD2 (7 bases). V was trimmed by 3 bases and J by 8 bases, leaving 25 bases between them. Germline values: CDR1 SGDLS, CDR2 YYNGEE. The CDR3 spans 17 residues.

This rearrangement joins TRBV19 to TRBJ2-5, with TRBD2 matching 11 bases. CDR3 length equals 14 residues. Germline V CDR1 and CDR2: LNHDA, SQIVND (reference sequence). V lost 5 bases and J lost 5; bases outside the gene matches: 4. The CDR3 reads CASSPSGRRETQYF. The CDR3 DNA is TGTGCCAGTAGTCCTAGCGGGAGGAGGGAGACCCAGTACTTC.

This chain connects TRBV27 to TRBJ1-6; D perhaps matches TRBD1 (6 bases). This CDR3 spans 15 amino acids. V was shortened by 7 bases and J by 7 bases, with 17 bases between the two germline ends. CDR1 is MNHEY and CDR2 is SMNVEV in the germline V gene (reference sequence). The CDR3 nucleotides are TGTGCCAGCAAACGAGCGGGACAAGGAAATTCACCCCTCCACTTT. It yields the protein CASKRAGQGNSPLHF.

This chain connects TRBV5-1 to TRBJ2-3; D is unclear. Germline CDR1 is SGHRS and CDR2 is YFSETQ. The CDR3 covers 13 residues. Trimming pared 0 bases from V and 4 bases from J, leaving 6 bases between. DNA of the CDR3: TGCGCCAGCAGCTTGGAGGCGGCAGATACGCAGTATTTT. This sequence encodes CASSLEAADTQYF. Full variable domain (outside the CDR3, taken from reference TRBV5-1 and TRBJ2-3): KAGVTQTPRYLIKTRGQQVTLSCSPISGHRSVSWYQQTPGQGLQFLFEYFSETQRNKGNFPGRFSGRQFSNSRSEMNVSTLELGDSALYLCASSLEAADTQYFGPGTRLTVL.

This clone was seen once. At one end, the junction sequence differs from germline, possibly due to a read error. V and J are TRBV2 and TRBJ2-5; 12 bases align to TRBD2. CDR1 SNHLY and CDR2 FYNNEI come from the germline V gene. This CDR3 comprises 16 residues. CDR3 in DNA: TGTGCCAGCAGGGAAGGGACTAGCGGGTACCAAGAGACCCAGTACTTC. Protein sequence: CASREGTSGYQETQYF.

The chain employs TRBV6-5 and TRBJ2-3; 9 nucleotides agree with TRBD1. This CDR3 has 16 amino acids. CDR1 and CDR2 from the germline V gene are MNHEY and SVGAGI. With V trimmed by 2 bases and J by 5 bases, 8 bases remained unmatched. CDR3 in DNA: TGTGCCAGCAGTTACATCCGGGACAGGGCTGGAGATACGCAGTATTTT. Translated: CASSYIRDRAGDTQYF.

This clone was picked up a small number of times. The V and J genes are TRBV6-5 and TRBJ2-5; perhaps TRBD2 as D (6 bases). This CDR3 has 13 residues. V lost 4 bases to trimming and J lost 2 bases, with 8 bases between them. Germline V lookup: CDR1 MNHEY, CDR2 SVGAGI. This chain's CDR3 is CASSFGGQETQYF. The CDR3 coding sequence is TGTGCCAGCAGTTTTGGGGGGCAAGAGACCCAGTACTTC.